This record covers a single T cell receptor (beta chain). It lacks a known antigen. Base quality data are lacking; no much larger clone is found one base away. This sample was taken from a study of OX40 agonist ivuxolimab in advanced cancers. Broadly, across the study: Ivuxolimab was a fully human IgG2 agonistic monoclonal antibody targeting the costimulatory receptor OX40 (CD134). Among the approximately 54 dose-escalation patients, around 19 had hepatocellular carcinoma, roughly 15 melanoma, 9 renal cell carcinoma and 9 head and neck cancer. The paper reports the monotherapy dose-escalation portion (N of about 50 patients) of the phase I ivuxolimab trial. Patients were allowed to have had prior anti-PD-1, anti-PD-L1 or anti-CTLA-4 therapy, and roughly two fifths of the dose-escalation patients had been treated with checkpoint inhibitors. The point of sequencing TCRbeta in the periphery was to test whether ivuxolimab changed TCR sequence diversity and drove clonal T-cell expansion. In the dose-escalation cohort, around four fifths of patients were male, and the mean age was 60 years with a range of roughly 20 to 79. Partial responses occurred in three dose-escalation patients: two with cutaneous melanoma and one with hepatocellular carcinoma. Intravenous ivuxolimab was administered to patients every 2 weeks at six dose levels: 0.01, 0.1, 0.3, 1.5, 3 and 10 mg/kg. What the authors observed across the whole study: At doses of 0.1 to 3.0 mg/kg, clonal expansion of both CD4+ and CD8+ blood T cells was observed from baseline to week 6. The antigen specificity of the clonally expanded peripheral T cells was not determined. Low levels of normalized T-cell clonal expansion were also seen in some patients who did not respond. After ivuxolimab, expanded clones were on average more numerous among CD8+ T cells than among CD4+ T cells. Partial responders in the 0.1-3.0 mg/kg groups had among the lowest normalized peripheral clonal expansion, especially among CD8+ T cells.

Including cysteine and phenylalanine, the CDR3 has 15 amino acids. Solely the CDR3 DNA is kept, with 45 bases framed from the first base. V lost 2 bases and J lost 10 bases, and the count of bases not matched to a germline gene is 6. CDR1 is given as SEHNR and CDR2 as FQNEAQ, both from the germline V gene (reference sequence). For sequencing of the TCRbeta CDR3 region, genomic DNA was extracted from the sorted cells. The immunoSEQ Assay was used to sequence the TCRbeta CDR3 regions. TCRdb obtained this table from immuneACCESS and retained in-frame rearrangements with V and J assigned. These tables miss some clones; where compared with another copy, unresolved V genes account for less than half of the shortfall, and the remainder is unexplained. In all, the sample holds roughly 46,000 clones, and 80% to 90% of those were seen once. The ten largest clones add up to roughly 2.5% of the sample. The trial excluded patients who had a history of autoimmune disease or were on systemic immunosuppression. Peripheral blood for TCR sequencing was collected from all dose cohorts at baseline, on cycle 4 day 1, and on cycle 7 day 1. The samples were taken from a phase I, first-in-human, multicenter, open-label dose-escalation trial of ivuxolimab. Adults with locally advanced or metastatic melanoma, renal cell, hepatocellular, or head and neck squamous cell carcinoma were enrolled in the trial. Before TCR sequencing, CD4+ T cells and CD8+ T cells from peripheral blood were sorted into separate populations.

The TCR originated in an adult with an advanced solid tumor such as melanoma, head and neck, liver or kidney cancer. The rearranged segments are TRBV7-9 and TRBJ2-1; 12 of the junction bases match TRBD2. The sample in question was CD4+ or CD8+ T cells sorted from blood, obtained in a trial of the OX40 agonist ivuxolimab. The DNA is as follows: TGTGCCAGCAGCTTAACTAGCGGGGGGTCCACCGAGCAGTTCTTC. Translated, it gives CASSLTSGGSTEQFF. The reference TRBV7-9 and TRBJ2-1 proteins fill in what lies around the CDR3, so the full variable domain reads DTGVSQNPRHKITKRGQNVTFRCDPISEHNRLYWYRQTLGQGPEFLTYFQNEAQLEKSRLLSDRFSAERPKGSFSTLEIQRTEQGDSAMYLCASSLTSGGSTEQFFGPGTRLTVL.